This T cell receptor beta chain was recorded in a study of blood T cell repertoires in COVID-19. Study overall: There were acute and convalescent COVID-19 samples, and they came from the United States, Italy and Spain. PBMCs, B-cell-depleted T cells, or T cells were the source of the cDNA or gDNA that made up the material.

Germline CDR1 and CDR2: SGHRS and YFSETQ. Trimming removed 5 bases from V and 6 bases from J; junction bases left unmatched: 9. CDR3 length equals 14 residues. In the original workflow: Amplified reference gene primers provided the basis for estimating nucleated cell counts. Repertoires were generated with immunoSEQ multiplex PCR, while TCRdb's copy carries only in-frame clones and drops some. V, J and clone size were drawn from that table, and D and trimming were deduced from the DNA. The sample lists approximately 190,000 clones; approximately 91% were seen once. The chain couples TRBV5-1 to TRBJ1-2; TRBD1 matches at 8 bases. The sequenced sample consisted of peripheral blood. This clonotype originated in a woman aged 40-49 years who had recovered from COVID-19. CDR3 residues: CASRTLQGADGYTF. The DNA for the CDR3 is TGCGCCAGCAGGACCCTTCAGGGGGCCGATGGCTACACCTTC.